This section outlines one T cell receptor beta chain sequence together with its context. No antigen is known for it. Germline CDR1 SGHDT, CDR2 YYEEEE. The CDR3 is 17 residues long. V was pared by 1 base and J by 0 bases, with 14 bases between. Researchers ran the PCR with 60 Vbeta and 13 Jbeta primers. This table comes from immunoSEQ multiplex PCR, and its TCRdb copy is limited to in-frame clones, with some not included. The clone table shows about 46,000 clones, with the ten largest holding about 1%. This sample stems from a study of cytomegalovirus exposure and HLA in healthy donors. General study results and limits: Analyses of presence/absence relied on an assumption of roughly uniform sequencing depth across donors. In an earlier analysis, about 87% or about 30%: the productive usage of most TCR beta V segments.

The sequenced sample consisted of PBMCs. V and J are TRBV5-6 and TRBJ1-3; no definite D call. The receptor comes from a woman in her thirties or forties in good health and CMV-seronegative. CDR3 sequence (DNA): TGTGCCAGCAGCTTGATCACAGCCACACTCTCTGGAAACACCATATATTTT. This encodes CASSLITATLSGNTIYF.